These 24 T cell receptor beta chains were all obtained from the same sample, sequenced in a study of blood T cell repertoires in COVID-19. TCRdb keeps only in-frame clones here, not all; method: immunoSEQ multiplex PCR. The sample yields over 150,000 clones, about 88% seen once. Material for sequencing was peripheral blood. The receptors were gathered from a man in his fifties or sixties who had recovered from COVID-19.

The V and J genes are TRBV27 and TRBJ2-2; no clear D. With 4 bases removed from V and 5 bases from J, the gap between germline ends came to 8 bases. This CDR3 comprises 13 residues. The germline V gene encodes CDR1 MNHEY and CDR2 SMNVEV (reference sequence). The CDR3 protein is CASSSTVTGELFF. The DNA for the CDR3 is TGTGCCAGCAGTTCCACAGTTACCGGGGAGCTGTTTTTT.

The chain joins TRBV7-2 to TRBJ2-7, with 10 nucleotides matching TRBD1. Germline CDR1 is SGHTA and CDR2 is FQGNSA. The CDR3 has 14 amino acids. The ends lost 3 bases at V and 4 bases at J; junction bases unmatched: 3. The CDR3 nucleotides read TGTGCCAGCAGCTTGGGACAGGGGAGGTACGAGCAGTACTTC. This gives the protein CASSLGQGRYEQYF. The whole variable domain, filled in from reference TRBV7-2 and TRBJ2-7, reads GAGVSQSPSNKVTEKGKDVELRCDPISGHTALYWYRQSLGQGLEFLIYFQGNSAPDKSGLPSDRFSAERTGGSVSTLTIQRTQQEDSAVYLCASSLGQGRYEQYFGPGTRLTVT.

The chain employs TRBV27 and TRBJ2-7, with TRBD2 identical over 10 bases. Germline V lookup: CDR1 MNHEY, CDR2 SMNVEV (reference sequence). V was pared by 5 bases and J by 0 bases, with 7 bases of the junction left unmatched. This CDR3 has 16 residues. CDR3: CASSPLLAGASYEQYF. CDR3 in DNA: TGTGCCAGCAGTCCCCTCCTAGCGGGAGCCTCCTACGAGCAGTACTTC.

The chain links TRBV5-1 to TRBJ1-4; D gene ambiguous. Deletions cut 4 bases from V and 2 bases from J, with 15 bases between. Germline assignment: CDR1 SGHRS and CDR2 YFSETQ. This CDR3 is built from 16 residues. The CDR3 loop is CASSTAGAVTNEKLFF. The CDR3 DNA reads as TGCGCCAGCAGCACGGCGGGCGCCGTCACTAATGAAAAACTGTTTTTT.

The chain combines TRBV5-1 with TRBJ2-2, with 9 bases matching TRBD1. CDR3 length: 15 amino acids. The V and J ends lost 7 bases and 7 bases, in that order; junction bases with no gene match: 11. Per germline, CDR1 SGHRS and CDR2 YFSETQ. In nucleotides, the CDR3 is TGCGCCAGCGAAAAGACAGGGGGAAAAGGCGGGGAGCTGTTTTTT. Its protein is CASEKTGGKGGELFF.

This chain joins TRBV7-9 and TRBJ1-4; TRBD1 might be the D (6 bases). Germline CDR1 reads SEHNR; CDR2 reads FQNEAQ (reference sequence). The CDR3 sequence is 13 residues long. The CDR3 DNA reads TGTGCAACTACAGGGCTCGTCGGTGAAAAACTGTTTTTT. Translation: CATTGLVGEKLFF.

This clone turned up a few times. This chain connects TRBV5-1 to TRBJ2-5; 9 nucleotides line up with TRBD1. CDR1 is SGHRS and CDR2 is YFSETQ in the germline V gene. The CDR3 contains 14 residues. The V segment lost 3 bases and the J segment 5 bases; nucleotides outside the gene matches: 5. In DNA, the CDR3 is TGCGCCAGCAGCTCAACAGGGGGCGATGAGACCCAGTACTTC. It encodes CASSSTGGDETQYF.

V gene TRBV7-2 combines with J gene TRBJ1-5; no definite D call. Between the trimmed V and J ends, which lost 4 bases and 0 bases, there was a span of 7 bases. The CDR3 spans 14 residues. Germline V CDR1 and CDR2: SGHTA, FQGNSA. The CDR3 DNA is TGTGCCAGCAGCTCCGGGTATAGCAATCAGCCCCAGCATTTT. Translating gives CASSSGYSNQPQHF.

The chain combines TRBV5-3 with TRBJ1-2; TRBD1 is a possible D gene (6 bases). Being an ORF, TRBV5-3 has a function that is uncertain. V was shortened by 6 bases and J by 0 bases, with 12 bases between the two germline ends. This CDR3 comprises 14 residues. The CDR3 reads CARTWTATNYGYTF. The CDR3 DNA follows: TGTGCCAGAACTTGGACAGCCACTAACTATGGCTACACCTTC.

The V and J genes are TRBV27 and TRBJ2-7, with D maybe TRBD1 (5 bases). In germline, CDR1 is MNHEY, CDR2 SMNVEV (reference sequence). The CDR3 spans 14 residues. V lost 5 bases and J lost 3, with 14 bases in between. The CDR3 DNA sequence: TGTGCCAGCAGTATCGCTGACAGCTACTACGAGCAGTACTTC. It yields the protein CASSIADSYYEQYF.

The V and J genes are TRBV18 and TRBJ2-7; D might be TRBD1 (5 bases). Trimming shortened V by 5 bases and J by 6 bases, and 11 bases separated the two germline ends. CDR1 KGHSH and CDR2 LQKENI come from the germline V gene. This CDR3 is built from 12 residues. This CDR3 reads CASSSQGSEQYF. The DNA for the CDR3 is TGTGCCAGCTCAAGTCAGGGATCCGAGCAGTACTTC. Supplemented by reference TRBV18 and TRBJ2-7, the full variable domain reads NAGVMQNPRHLVRRRGQEARLRCSPMKGHSHVYWYRQLPEEGLKFMVYLQKENIIDESGMPKERFSAEFPKEGPSILRIQQVVRGDSAAYFCASSSQGSEQYFGPGTRLTVT.

The chain is built from TRBV6-5 and TRBJ2-6; the D gene is possibly TRBD1 (6 bases). The germline CDR1 and CDR2 sequences are MNHEY and SVGAGI. The CDR3 spans 16 residues. Trimming removed 4 bases from V and 0 bases from J, with 10 bases in between. CDR3 nucleotide sequence: TGTGCCAGCAGTTCGGGACACCTCTCTGGGGCCAACGTCCTGACTTTC. Its protein is CASSSGHLSGANVLTF.

This chain connects TRBV4-1 to TRBJ2-2; TRBD1 aligns across 8 bases. Germline CDR1 MGHRA, CDR2 YSYEKL. This CDR3 is built from 17 residues. The J segment lost 6 bases and the V segment lost 4 bases, leaving 13 bases of the junction unmatched. This chain's CDR3 is CASSLQLGQAQAGELFF. In DNA form, the CDR3 reads TGCGCCAGCAGCCTCCAATTGGGACAGGCCCAAGCCGGGGAGCTGTTTTTT.

This rearrangement joins TRBV24-1 to TRBJ2-5; perhaps TRBD1 as D (5 bases). Trimming took 4 bases from V and 7 from J, leaving 9 bases between them. The CDR3 runs 12 residues. Germline CDR1 and CDR2: KGHDR and SFDVKD. The CDR3 spells CATSDTRGTQYF. The CDR3 DNA sequence: TGTGCCACCAGTGACACAAGGGGGACCCAGTACTTC.

This clone was counted a single time. This chain uses TRBV30 with TRBJ2-7, with a possible D match to TRBD2 (5 bases). Germline CDR1 reads GTSNPN; CDR2 reads SVGIG (reference sequence). The V and J ends lost 0 bases and 6 bases respectively, with 15 bases between them. The CDR3 is made up of 14 amino acids. CDR3 sequence: CAWSVGSGTLEQYF. CDR3 sequence (DNA): TGTGCCTGGAGTGTTGGAAGCGGCACCCTCGAGCAGTACTTC. Supplemented by reference TRBV30 and TRBJ2-7, the full variable domain reads SQTIHQWPATLVQPVGSPLSLECTVEGTSNPNLYWYRQAAGRGLQLLFYSVGIGQISSEVPQNLSASRPQDRQFILSSKKLLLSDSGFYLCAWSVGSGTLEQYFGPGTRLTVT.

This clone was seen only once. Other DNA sequences from this sample encode an identical CDR3 as well. The chain joins TRBV7-2 to TRBJ1-2, with D unclear. This CDR3 contains 15 residues. V lost 2 bases and J 0 bases, leaving 10 bases between the germline ends. Per germline, CDR1 SGHTA and CDR2 FQGNSA. The CDR3 coding sequence is TGTGCCAGCAGCTTAACGCGGGGTTCTAACTATGGCTACACCTTC. Its protein is CASSLTRGSNYGYTF.

The genes are TRBV19 and TRBJ1-3; 7 nucleotides match TRBD1. The CDR3 has 16 amino acids. The germline CDR1 and CDR2 sequences are LNHDA and SQIVND (reference sequence). J lost 2 bases, V lost 5 bases, and 9 bases had no gene match. The DNA for the CDR3 is TGTGCCAGTAGTTTCTACCGGGACAGTGCTGGAAACACCATATATTTT. Translation gives CASSFYRDSAGNTIYF.

J is TRBJ1-6 and V is TRBV7-8; D is unclear. The CDR3 runs to 14 residues. V dropped 2 bases and J dropped 4 bases, with 6 bases sitting between them. Germline V gives CDR1 SGHVS, CDR2 FQNEAQ. The CDR3 spells CASSLKHYNSPLHF. The CDR3 DNA reads TGTGCCAGCAGCTTAAAACATTATAATTCACCCCTCCACTTT. The full variable domain, completed using reference TRBV7-8 and TRBJ1-6, is GAGVSQSPRYKVAKRGQDVALRCDPISGHVSLFWYQQALGQGPEFLTYFQNEAQLDKSGLPSDRFFAERPEGSVSTLKIQRTQQEDSAVYLCASSLKHYNSPLHFGNGTRLTVT.

This rearrangement joins TRBV3-1 (or the pseudogene TRBV3-2) to TRBJ2-1; 9 bases agree with TRBD1. The V gene end was trimmed by 4 bases and the J gene end by 8 bases; junction bases not matched to a gene: 6. The CDR3 loop spans 14 amino acids. Germline CDR1 and CDR2: LGHDT and YNNKEL (reference sequence). The CDR3 sequence is CASSPDRGSDEQFF. In nucleotides, the CDR3 is TGTGCCAGCAGCCCGGACAGGGGTTCTGATGAGCAGTTCTTC.

The chain employs TRBV19 and TRBJ2-2; 14 bases are a match to TRBD2. The length of the CDR3 is 16 residues. The V gene end was trimmed by 5 bases and the J gene end by 5 bases; junction bases not matched to a gene: 4. Germline CDR1 is LNHDA and CDR2 is SQIVND (reference sequence). CDR3 amino acids: CASSSGTSGSTGELFF. Written as DNA, the CDR3 is TGTGCCAGTAGTTCAGGGACTAGCGGGAGTACCGGGGAGCTGTTTTTT.

J is TRBJ2-7 and V is TRBV19; no definite D call. The CDR3 loop spans 13 amino acids. Deletions cut 3 bases from V and 0 bases from J, with 6 bases between. Germline CDR1 reads LNHDA; CDR2 reads SQIVND (reference sequence). CDR3 protein: CASSITASYEQYF. DNA for the CDR3: TGTGCCAGTAGTATTACAGCCTCCTACGAGCAGTACTTC.

The V and J genes are TRBV24-1 and TRBJ2-3, with TRBD1 matching over 10 bases. V lost 1 base to trimming and J lost 2 bases; unmatched junction nucleotides: 2. The V gene's germline CDR1 is KGHDR and CDR2 SFDVKD. CDR3 length equals 16 residues. CDR3: CATSDLGTGDTDTQYF. CDR3 nucleotides: TGTGCCACCAGTGATTTAGGGACAGGGGACACAGATACGCAGTATTTT.

This chain uses TRBV7-7 with TRBJ2-7, with D possibly TRBD2 on 5 matching bases. Looked up from germline, CDR1 is SSHAT and CDR2 is FNYEAQ (reference sequence). This CDR3 comprises 14 residues. The V end was cut by 3 bases, the J end by 5 bases, with 14 bases between. The CDR3 reads CASSLGGRGDEQYF. In nucleotides, the CDR3 is TGTGCCAGCAGCTTGGGTGGGAGAGGTGACGAGCAGTACTTC.

The V gene is TRBV7-9, the J gene TRBJ1-1; D is perhaps TRBD1 (6 bases). Trimming left V 4 bases short and J 0 bases short, with 18 bases between. The length of the CDR3 is 17 residues. Germline V gives CDR1 SEHNR, CDR2 FQNEAQ (reference sequence). The chain's CDR3 is CASSSVGNRVVNTEAFF. Here the CDR3 DNA reads TGTGCCAGCAGCTCGGTAGGAAACAGGGTAGTGAACACTGAAGCTTTCTTT.